The entry that follows covers one TCR beta chain sequence. Its antigen is unknown. No much larger clone is present one base from it, and per-base qualities are unavailable. These data are taken from a study of response to subunit inactivated influenza vaccine listed by TCRdb under 2018. Regarding the complete study: To follow how T cells responded to a trivalent subunit inactivated influenza vaccine, the researchers relied on deep quantitative profiling of the T cell receptor repertoire. The study at large found these results: The authors suggested that each seasonal influenza vaccination may recruit only a limited number of new T cells.

The receptor library was made with RT-PCR. Sequencing was performed on an Illumina HiSeq 2500. The public sequencing data were trimmed at Q25 with fastp and processed into clonotypes with MiXCR by TCRdb, which kept only in-frame beta chains. CDR3 protein duplicates are merged, each entry listing the most common genes and DNA. Recorded for this sample are roughly 760,000 distinct CDR3 sequences; about 20% of them occurred a single time. Around 9.6% of the sample belongs to the ten largest clones. This specimen consisted of PBMCs from blood, obtained around 5 days after vaccination. The receptor comes from a middle-aged man who received an inactivated influenza vaccine. Donor details come from another sample of the same person, matched by shared clones.

The DNA is as follows: TGCGCCAGCAGCCAACCATATCGACAGGATCACAATGAGCAGTTCTTC. It codes for CASSQPYRQDHNEQFF. The chain links TRBV4-3 with TRBJ2-1; a tentative D call is TRBD1 (6 bases match). Measured from the cysteine to the phenylalanine, the CDR3 is 16 residues long. Left in the record is the CDR3 DNA by itself, 48 bases read in frame from the first base. As encoded in the germline V gene, CDR1 is LGHNA while CDR2 is YSLEER. V loses 2 bases of germline sequence and J loses 5 bases, and the interval between the two ends is 16 bases.